These T cell receptor beta chains were read from a single sample in a study of T cell responses to AZD1222 COVID-19 vaccine. Sequencing was performed with immunoSEQ multiplex PCR; in TCRdb, only in-frame clones are kept and a portion is missing. The sample holds around 97,000 clones, 90% seen once. Sequencing used peripheral blood, obtained on day 0 of AZD1222 vaccination. The receptors derive from an adult in good health. Both conserved end residues are part of each CDR3. The D gene is left open where the match is weak. Clone size is not always given. Where it is, it says once, few, many or a class for expanded clones.

D gene	V gene	J gene	clone size	CDR3 protein
.	TRBV4-1	TRBJ1-2	once	CASSQDSSGWANYGYTF
.	TRBV4-1	TRBJ2-2	.	CASSLSGHNTGELFF
TRBD2	TRBV6-2/TRBV6-3	TRBJ2-5	.	CASSSYRGGGGALEETQYF
.	TRBV5-1	TRBJ1-6	.	CASSRREGAGSPLHF
TRBD2	TRBV9	TRBJ2-5	.	CASSVGASGGDQETQYF
TRBD2	TRBV15	TRBJ2-1	.	CATSVRGGVYDEQFF
.	TRBV25-1	TRBJ2-2	.	CASSESGSWGTGELFF
.	TRBV12-3/TRBV12-4	TRBJ1-4	.	CASSLQVREKLFF
TRBD1	TRBV4-1	TRBJ1-5	.	CASSQRQGGRNQPQHF
TRBD1	TRBV6-1	TRBJ1-1	.	CASSERTGGAYTEAFF
.	TRBV28	TRBJ1-1	.	CASSPPWKGATEAFF
.	TRBV12-3/TRBV12-4	TRBJ2-5	.	CASSGQLAETQYF
TRBD1	TRBV24-1	TRBJ2-2	once	CATSDETGPGELFF
.	TRBV3-1/TRBV3-2	TRBJ1-1	.	CASNLGGLTEAFF
TRBD2	TRBV2	TRBJ2-1	.	CASRPGGVYNEQFF
.	TRBV21-1	TRBJ2-1	.	CASSKDGSVAGGGEQFF
TRBD2	TRBV13	TRBJ2-5	.	CASSSVLRGGARETQYF
TRBD1	TRBV6-5	TRBJ1-2	.	CASRAGTGNNYGYTF
.	TRBV10-3	TRBJ2-5	.	CAISETLGAGRKETQYF
TRBD2	TRBV9	TRBJ2-3	.	CASIRLAGGTDTQYF
.	TRBV7-3	TRBJ2-3	.	CASSLARGDTQYF
.	TRBV5-1	TRBJ1-2	.	CASSHSLGRVNKGNYGYGYTF
.	TRBV14	TRBJ1-2	.	CASSQGSITTYGYTF
.	TRBV5-1	TRBJ2-5	.	CASRDNRATHGTQYF
.	TRBV5-4	TRBJ1-2	.	CASTRGGEGDYGYTF
.	TRBV6-2/TRBV6-3	TRBJ2-4	.	CASSFRGVIQYF
TRBD2	TRBV18	TRBJ2-1	.	CASSPPLHTSGGLGDEQFF
.	TRBV9	TRBJ2-1	.	CASSPRRGDNEQFF
.	TRBV11-3	TRBJ2-1	once	CASSQDSSYNEQFF
.	TRBV5-5	TRBJ1-2	.	CASSRGLDYGYTF
TRBD1	TRBV2	TRBJ2-3	.	CASSEDRGLGTDTQYF
TRBD1	TRBV5-4	TRBJ2-7	once	CASSPGQGQTYEQYF
.	TRBV4-1	TRBJ1-2	.	CASSQDFQGHIGYTF
.	TRBV30	TRBJ1-6	.	CAATGDTYSPLHF
TRBD1	TRBV18	TRBJ1-1	.	CASSHTETGINTEAFF
.	TRBV2	TRBJ1-6	few	CASSPTTSSYNSPLHF
.	TRBV19	TRBJ2-7	.	CASSHSGATYEQYF
.	TRBV5-1	TRBJ2-2	.	CASSLEGTGELFF
.	TRBV5-1	TRBJ2-3	.	CASSLSGMDTQYF
TRBD1	TRBV11-2	TRBJ1-5	.	CASSLGKGQGSNQPQHF
.	TRBV6-6	TRBJ1-5	.	CASSYTGLSNQPQHF
TRBD1	TRBV4-3	TRBJ1-2	.	CASSQARTGWYTF
TRBD2	TRBV4-2	TRBJ2-3	.	CASSQPTSGVLFETDTQYF
.	TRBV21-1	TRBJ1-2	.	CASGGTAFYGYTF
.	TRBV2	TRBJ2-6	few	CAAGVLGSGANVLTF
.	TRBV28	TRBJ1-2	.	CASSFIYGYTF
.	TRBV2	TRBJ1-1	.	CASKGGRMNTEAFF
TRBD1	TRBV6-5	TRBJ1-1	.	CASRTTGWVEAFF